This record concerns one T cell receptor (beta chain) sequence. Its cognate antigen is unknown. The study ran its PCR with 60 Vbeta and 13 Jbeta primers. The data were produced by immunoSEQ multiplex PCR, yet TCRdb's version contains in-frame clones alone and is incomplete. Counted here are approximately 150,000 clones, 70% to 80% occurring once; the ten biggest clones make up approximately 1.3%. The entry originates in a study of cytomegalovirus exposure and HLA in healthy donors. With 2 bases clipped from V and 0 bases from J, the junction kept 8 bases outside the gene matches. Germline V gene lookup returns CDR1 MRHNA and CDR2 SNTAGT. The CDR3 length is 17 residues. Study outcomes and limitations: With further analysis later on, most CMV-associated TCR beta chains appeared HLA-restricted. There were some public TCRs occurring in many donors, but most TCR sequences were rare. Apart from CMV serostatus, no immune exposure information was available.

The chain carries TRBV6-4 and TRBJ1-2; 8 nucleotides match TRBD1. The TCR sequence derives from a man aged 30 to 39 in good health and CMV-seronegative. The sequenced sample was PBMCs. This chain's CDR3 is CASSDGAGGKANYGYTF. DNA for the CDR3: TGTGCCAGCAGTGACGGGGCAGGGGGCAAAGCTAACTATGGCTACACCTTC.